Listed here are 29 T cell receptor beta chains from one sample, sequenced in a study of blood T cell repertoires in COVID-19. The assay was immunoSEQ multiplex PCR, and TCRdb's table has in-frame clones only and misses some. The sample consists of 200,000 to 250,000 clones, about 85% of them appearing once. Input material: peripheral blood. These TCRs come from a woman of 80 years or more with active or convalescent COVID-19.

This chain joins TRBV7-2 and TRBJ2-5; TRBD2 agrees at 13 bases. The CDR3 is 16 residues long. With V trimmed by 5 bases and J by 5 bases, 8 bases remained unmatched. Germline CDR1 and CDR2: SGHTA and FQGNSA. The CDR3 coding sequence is TGTGCCAGCAGCGAACTAGCGGGGGGGCAACTGGAGACCCAGTACTTC. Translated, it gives CASSELAGGQLETQYF.

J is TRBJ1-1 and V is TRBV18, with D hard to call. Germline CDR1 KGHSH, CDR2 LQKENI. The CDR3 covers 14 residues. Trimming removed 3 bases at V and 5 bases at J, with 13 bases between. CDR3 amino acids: CASSPLNYSTEAFF. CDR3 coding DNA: TGTGCCAGCTCACCCCTCAATTATAGTACTGAAGCTTTCTTT.

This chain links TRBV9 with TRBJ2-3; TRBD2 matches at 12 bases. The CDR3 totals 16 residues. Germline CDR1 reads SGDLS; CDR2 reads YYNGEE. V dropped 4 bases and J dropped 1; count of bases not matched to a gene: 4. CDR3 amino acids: CASSSRLAGGTDTQYF. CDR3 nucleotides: TGTGCCAGCAGCTCCAGACTAGCGGGGGGCACAGATACGCAGTATTTT.

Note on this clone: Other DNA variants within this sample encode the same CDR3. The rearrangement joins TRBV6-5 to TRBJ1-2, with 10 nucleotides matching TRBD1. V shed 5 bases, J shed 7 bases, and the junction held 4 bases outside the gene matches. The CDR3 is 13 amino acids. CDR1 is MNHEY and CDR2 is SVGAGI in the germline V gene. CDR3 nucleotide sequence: TGTGCCAGCAGTCAGGGACAGGGGCTTGGCTACACCTTC. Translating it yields CASSQGQGLGYTF.

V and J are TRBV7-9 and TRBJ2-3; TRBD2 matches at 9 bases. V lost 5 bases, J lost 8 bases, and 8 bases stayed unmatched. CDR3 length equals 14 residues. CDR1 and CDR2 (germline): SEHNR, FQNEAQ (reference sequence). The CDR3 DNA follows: TGTGCCAGCAGCGTGTTAGCGGGGGCGGGTACGCAGTATTTT. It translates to CASSVLAGAGTQYF.

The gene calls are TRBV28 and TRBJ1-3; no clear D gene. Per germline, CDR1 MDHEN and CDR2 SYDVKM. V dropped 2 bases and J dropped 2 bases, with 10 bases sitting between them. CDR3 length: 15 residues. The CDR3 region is CASSLEGRPGNTIYF. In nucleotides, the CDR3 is TGTGCCAGCAGTTTAGAAGGGAGACCTGGAAACACCATATATTTT.

CDR3 nucleotides: TGCAGCGTTGTTTTGGGGGGTAACAGGGGGAGAGAGACCCAGTACTTC. This encodes CSVVLGGNRGRETQYF. The chain is built from TRBV29-1 and TRBJ2-5, with TRBD1 matching over 8 bases. V lost 4 bases to trimming and J lost 4 bases; unmatched junction nucleotides: 14. This CDR3 has 16 residues. Per the germline V gene, CDR1 is SQVTM and CDR2 is ANQGSEA.

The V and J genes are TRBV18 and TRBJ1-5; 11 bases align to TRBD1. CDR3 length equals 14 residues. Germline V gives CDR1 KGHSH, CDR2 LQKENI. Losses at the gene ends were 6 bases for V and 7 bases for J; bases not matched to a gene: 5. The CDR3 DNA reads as TGTGCCAGCTCCGTGGGACAGGGGGTCCAGCCCCAGCATTTT. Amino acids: CASSVGQGVQPQHF. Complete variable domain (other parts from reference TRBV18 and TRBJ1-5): NAGVMQNPRHLVRRRGQEARLRCSPMKGHSHVYWYRQLPEEGLKFMVYLQKENIIDESGMPKERFSAEFPKEGPSILRIQQVVRGDSAAYFCASSVGQGVQPQHFGDGTRLSIL.

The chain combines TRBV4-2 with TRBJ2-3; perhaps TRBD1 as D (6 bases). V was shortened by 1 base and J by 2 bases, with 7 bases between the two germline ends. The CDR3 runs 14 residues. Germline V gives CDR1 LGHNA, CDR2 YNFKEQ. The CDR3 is CASSQGQATDTQYF. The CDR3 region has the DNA TGTGCCAGCAGCCAAGGACAGGCCACAGATACGCAGTATTTT.

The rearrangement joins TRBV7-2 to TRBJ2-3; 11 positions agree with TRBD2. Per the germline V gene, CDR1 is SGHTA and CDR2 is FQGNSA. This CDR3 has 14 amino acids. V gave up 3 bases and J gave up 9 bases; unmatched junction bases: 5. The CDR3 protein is CASSFSGGAWTQYF. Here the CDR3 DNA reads TGTGCCAGCAGCTTTAGCGGGGGGGCGTGGACGCAGTATTTT.

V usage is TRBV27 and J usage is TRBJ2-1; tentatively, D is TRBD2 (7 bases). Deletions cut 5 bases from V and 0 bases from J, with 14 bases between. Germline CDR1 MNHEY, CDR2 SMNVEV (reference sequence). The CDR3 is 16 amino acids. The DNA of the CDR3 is TGTGCCAGCAGTCCTGGGGGGGGGCGCTCCTACAATGAGCAGTTCTTC. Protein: CASSPGGGRSYNEQFF.

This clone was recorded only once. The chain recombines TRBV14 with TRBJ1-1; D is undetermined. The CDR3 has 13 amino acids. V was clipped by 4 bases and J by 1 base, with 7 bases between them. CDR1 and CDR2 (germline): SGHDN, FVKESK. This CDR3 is CASSRQENTEAFF. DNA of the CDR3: TGTGCCAGCAGCCGCCAGGAGAACACTGAAGCTTTCTTT.

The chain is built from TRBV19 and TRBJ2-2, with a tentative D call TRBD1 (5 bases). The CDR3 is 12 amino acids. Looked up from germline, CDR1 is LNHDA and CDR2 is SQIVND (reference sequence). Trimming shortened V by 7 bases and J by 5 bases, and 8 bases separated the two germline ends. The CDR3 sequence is CASIQGTGELFF. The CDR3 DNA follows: TGTGCCAGTATTCAGGGAACCGGGGAGCTGTTTTTT.

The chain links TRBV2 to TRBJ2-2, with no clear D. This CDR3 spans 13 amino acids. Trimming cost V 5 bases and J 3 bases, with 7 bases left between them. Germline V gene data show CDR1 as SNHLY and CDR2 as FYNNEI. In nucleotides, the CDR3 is TGTGCCAGCAGTATAACATACACCGGGGAGCTGTTTTTT. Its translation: CASSITYTGELFF. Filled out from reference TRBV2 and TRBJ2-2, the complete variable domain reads EPEVTQTPSHQVTQMGQEVILRCVPISNHLYFYWYRQILGQKVEFLVSFYNNEISEKSEIFDDQFSVERPDGSNFTLKIRSTKLEDSAMYFCASSITYTGELFFGEGSRLTVL.

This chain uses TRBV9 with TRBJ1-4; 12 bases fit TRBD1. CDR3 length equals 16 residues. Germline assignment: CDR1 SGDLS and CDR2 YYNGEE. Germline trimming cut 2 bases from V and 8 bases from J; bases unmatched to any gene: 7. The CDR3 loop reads CASSVWDRGRGEKLFF. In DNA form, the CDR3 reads TGTGCCAGCAGCGTCTGGGACAGGGGGCGCGGGGAAAAACTGTTTTTT.

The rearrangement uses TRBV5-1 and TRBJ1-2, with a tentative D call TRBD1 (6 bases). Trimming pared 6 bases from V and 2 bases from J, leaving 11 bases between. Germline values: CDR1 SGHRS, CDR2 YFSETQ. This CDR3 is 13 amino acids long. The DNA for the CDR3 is TGCGCCAGCAAATTGGGGACAAACTATGGCTACACCTTC. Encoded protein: CASKLGTNYGYTF.

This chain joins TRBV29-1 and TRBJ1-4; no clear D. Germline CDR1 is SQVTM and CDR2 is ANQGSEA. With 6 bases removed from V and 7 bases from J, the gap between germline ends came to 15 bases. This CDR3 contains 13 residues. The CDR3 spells CSVSGILGEKLFF. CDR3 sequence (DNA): TGCAGCGTCTCCGGGATCCTGGGTGAAAAACTGTTTTTT.

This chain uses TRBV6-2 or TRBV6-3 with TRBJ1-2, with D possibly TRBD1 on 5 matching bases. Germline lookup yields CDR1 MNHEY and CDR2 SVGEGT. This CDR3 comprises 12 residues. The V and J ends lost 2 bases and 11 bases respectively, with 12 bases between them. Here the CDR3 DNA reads TGTGCCAGCAGTTACCAGGGACTAAGGTACACCTTC. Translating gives CASSYQGLRYTF.

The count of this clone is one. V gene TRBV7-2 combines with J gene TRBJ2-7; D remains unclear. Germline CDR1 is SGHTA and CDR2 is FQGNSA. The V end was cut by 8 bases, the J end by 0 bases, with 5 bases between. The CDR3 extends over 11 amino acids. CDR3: CASSVSYEQYF. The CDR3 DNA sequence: TGTGCCAGCTCCGTCTCCTACGAGCAGTACTTC.

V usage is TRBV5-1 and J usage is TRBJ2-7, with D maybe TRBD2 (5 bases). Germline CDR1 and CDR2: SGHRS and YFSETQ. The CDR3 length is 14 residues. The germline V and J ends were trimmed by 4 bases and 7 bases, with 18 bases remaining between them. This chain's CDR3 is CASSPTGPGWEQYF. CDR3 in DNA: TGCGCCAGCAGCCCCACCGGGCCGGGGTGGGAGCAGTACTTC.

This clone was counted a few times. In nucleotides, the CDR3 is TGTGCCAGCAGGCTACAGCGGGGGGGCGAGACCCAGTACTTC. Its translation is CASRLQRGGETQYF. V usage is TRBV6-5 and J usage is TRBJ2-5, with TRBD2 matching over 10 bases. The V and J ends lost 6 bases and 5 bases, in that order; junction bases with no gene match: 6. The length of the CDR3 is 14 residues. Per germline, CDR1 MNHEY and CDR2 SVGAGI.

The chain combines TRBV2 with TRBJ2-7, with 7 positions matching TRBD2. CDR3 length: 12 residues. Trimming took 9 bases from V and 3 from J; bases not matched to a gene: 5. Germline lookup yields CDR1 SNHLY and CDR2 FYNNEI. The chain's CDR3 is CASREGVYEQYF. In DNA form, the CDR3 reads TGTGCCAGTAGGGAGGGTGTCTACGAGCAGTACTTC.

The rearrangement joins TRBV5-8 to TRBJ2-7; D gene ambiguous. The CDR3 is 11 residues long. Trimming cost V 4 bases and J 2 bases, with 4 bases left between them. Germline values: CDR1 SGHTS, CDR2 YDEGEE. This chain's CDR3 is CASSLTYEQYF. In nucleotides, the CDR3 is TGTGCCAGCAGCCTTACCTACGAGCAGTACTTC.

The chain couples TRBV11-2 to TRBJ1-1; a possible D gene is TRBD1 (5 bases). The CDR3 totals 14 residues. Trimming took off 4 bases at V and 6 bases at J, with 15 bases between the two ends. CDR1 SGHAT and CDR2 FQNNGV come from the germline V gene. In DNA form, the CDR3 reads TGTGCCAGCAGCTCGTTAGGGGTTTACGCTGAAGCTTTCTTT. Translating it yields CASSSLGVYAEAFF. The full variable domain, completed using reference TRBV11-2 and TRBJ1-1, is EAGVAQSPRYKIIEKRQSVAFWCNPISGHATLYWYQQILGQGPKLLIQFQNNGVVDDSQLPKDRFSAERLKGVDSTLKIQPAKLEDSAVYLCASSSLGVYAEAFFGQGTRLTVV.

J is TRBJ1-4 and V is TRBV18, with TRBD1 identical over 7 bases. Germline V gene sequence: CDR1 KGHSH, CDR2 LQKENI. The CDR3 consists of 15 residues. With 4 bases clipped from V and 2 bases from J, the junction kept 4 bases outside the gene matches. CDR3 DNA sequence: TGTGCCAGCTCACTCGGGACAGACACTAATGAAAAACTGTTTTTT. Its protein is CASSLGTDTNEKLFF.

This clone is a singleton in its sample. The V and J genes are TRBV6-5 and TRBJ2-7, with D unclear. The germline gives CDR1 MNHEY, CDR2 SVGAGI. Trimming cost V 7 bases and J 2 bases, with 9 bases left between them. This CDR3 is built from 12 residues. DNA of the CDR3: TGTGCCAGCATGGAGAGAGCCTACGAGCAGTACTTC. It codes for CASMERAYEQYF.

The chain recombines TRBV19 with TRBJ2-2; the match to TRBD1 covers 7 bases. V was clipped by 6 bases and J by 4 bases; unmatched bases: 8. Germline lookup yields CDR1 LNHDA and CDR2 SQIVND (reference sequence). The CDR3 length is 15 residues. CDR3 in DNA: TGTGCCAGTAGCAGCACAGGGGCGGGCACCGGGGAGCTGTTTTTT. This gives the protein CASSSTGAGTGELFF.

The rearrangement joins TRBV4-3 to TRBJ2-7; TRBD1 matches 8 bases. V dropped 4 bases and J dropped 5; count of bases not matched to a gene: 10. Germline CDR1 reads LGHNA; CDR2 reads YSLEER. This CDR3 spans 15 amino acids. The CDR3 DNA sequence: TGCGCCAGCAGCCCGACGGAGGACAGGGCGGACGAGCAGTACTTC. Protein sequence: CASSPTEDRADEQYF.

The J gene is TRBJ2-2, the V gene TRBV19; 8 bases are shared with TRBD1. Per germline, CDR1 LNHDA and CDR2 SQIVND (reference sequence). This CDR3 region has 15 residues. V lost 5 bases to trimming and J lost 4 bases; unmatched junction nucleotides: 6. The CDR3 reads CASSEGQGGTGELFF. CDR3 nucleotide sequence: TGTGCCAGTAGTGAAGGACAGGGAGGCACCGGGGAGCTGTTTTTT.